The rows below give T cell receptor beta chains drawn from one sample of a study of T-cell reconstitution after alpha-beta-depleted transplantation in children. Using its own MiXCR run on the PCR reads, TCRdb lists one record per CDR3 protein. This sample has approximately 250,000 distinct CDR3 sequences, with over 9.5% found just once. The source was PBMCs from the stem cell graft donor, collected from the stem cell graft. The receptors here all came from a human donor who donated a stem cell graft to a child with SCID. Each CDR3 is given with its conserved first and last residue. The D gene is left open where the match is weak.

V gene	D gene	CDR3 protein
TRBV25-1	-	CASSEFWQGTTDTQYF
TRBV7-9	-	CASSQRDRRNTEAFF
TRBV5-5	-	CASSLRWENEKLFF
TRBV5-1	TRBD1	CASRPGGADTGELFF
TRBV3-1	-	CASSQDGTPSRETQYF
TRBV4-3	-	CASSQGTSSGNTIYF
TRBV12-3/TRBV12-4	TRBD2	CASTYGGASNEQFF
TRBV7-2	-	CASSQDSARQFF
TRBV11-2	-	CASSLLFLSDTDTQYF
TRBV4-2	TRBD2	CASSPSTSGGRASGRSYNEQFF
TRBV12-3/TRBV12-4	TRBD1	CASSTPPTGGYQPQHF
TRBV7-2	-	CASSLMVGTETQYF
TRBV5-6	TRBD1	CASSLVKAGGMNTEAFF
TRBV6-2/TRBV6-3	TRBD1	CASRSGGWNTEAFF
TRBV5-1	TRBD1	CASSGTVLSYEQYF
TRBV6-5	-	CASSYSRSGELFF
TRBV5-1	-	CASSLGKTPLNTEAFF
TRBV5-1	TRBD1	CASSARGADSGQARYNEQFF
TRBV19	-	CASSIIPAPSNTEAFF
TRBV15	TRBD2	CATSRDRPAGALSYEQYF
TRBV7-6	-	CASSLEGAPNEKLFF
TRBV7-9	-	CASSQMAGTEQYF
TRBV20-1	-	CSARVGHEQYF
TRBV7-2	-	CASSLTRGEQFF
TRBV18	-	CASSRRVGSYNEQFF
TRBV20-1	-	CCARGSPVEGYGMNTEAFF
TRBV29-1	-	CSVGARVDYGYTF
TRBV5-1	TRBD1	CASSLWTGGDEQYF
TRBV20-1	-	CSARDRGSSNYGYTF
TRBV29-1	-	CSAEGIYGYTF
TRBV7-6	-	CASSLGRRVEQYF
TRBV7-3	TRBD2	CASSPRGETGELFF
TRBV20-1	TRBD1	CSASKGTGYMDEQFF
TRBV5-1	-	CASSPRVPTGELFF
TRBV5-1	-	CASSLEIVPETQYF
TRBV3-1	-	CASSRSASGQPQHF
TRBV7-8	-	CASSLGTGRGYISGNTIYF
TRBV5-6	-	CASTSGNQPQHF
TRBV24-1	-	CATSESGEGDADTQYF
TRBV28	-	CASSPPTRLVGNTIYF
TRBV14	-	CASSQFGFEAFF
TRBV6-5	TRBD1	CASSYSRQGHSQPQHF
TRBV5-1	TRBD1	CASSAGQGGYEQYF
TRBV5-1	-	CASSLVSGSAGTEAFF
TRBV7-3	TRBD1	CASSHRGSYNEQFF
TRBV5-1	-	CASSYLALSTDTQYF
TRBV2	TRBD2	CASTGLAPETQYF
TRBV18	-	CASSHQQSEGDTF
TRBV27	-	CASLSYYEQYF
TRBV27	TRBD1	CASSPGPGQGNNEQFF